One T cell receptor beta chain is described in this entry. With MiXCR, TCRdb called clones anew from the PCR reads. The table records approximately 15,000 clones, around a third of them present only once. This sample is drawn from a study of metastatic and nonmetastatic thyroid tumors. On the study more broadly: From malignant and benign thyroid patients, repertoires in blood and in tumor or nodule tissue were compared.

Every patient was untreated before thyroid surgery. Material for sequencing was tumor tissue. The sequence was collected from a female donor with papillary thyroid cancer or a benign thyroid nodule (not recorded which). Some clones in this sample may be carry-over from other donors' samples.

CDR3 residues: CASSVGTTYEQYF. The CDR3 DNA is TGTGCCAGCAGCGTCGGGACAACCTACGAGCAGTACTTC. This chain connects TRBV11-2 to TRBJ2-7; D might be TRBD1 (6 bases). The CDR3 loop spans 13 amino acids. Trimming removed 5 bases at V and 2 bases at J, with 10 bases between. CDR1 and CDR2 (germline): SGHAT, FQNNGV. The variable domain in full, completed from reference TRBV11-2 and TRBJ2-7, reads EAGVAQSPRYKIIEKRQSVAFWCNPISGHATLYWYQQILGQGPKLLIQFQNNGVVDDSQLPKDRFSAERLKGVDSTLKIQPAKLEDSAVYLCASSVGTTYEQYFGPGTRLTVT.